This TCR beta chain is from a study of cytomegalovirus exposure and HLA in healthy donors. Broader study findings: By HLA locus, TCR association rates varied in a later analysis, with DRB1 showing the most and HLA-C the fewest. Fewer than 200 TCR beta chains were listed as cytomegalovirus-associated. Sequencing probably produced one cluster of sequence variants that were highly shared. In vitro testing confirmed a few CMV-associated chains as specific for CMV antigens.

Primers included in the PCR were 60 Vbeta and 13 Jbeta primers. Here immunoSEQ multiplex PCR was the method, and the copy in TCRdb shows in-frame clones only, minus some. The sample records 130,000 to 150,000 clones, about two thirds being singletons. Notes on this clone: Its target is not known.

The sequence derives from a man aged 35-49 years in good health and CMV-seronegative. The sequenced sample was PBMCs.

CDR3 bases: TGTGCCACCAGCAGAGATTTGTTTGAGCCCCTTCCTGAAGCTTTCTTT. This translates into CATSRDLFEPLPEAFF. The gene calls are TRBV15 and TRBJ1-1; D uncertain. V was shortened by 0 bases and J by 6 bases, with 17 bases between the two germline ends. Germline V gene data show CDR1 as LNHNV and CDR2 as YYDKDF (reference sequence). The CDR3 is 16 amino acids.